This T cell receptor (beta chain) was sequenced during a study of T cells in Graves' hyperthyroidism and ophthalmopathy (dated by TCRdb to between 2018 and 2020). Notes on the research overall: To identify TCR V-J signatures that set the groups apart, the researchers used a discovery cohort of about a hundred patients, made up of some 41 with Graves' ophthalmopathy and 57 with stable Graves' hyperthyroidism. Prospective prediction of ophthalmopathy was tested in an independent validation cohort consisting of about 20 hyperthyroidism patients and more than 15 patients who later progressed to ophthalmopathy. The approximately 100 discovery patients were divided at random into training and test sets in a 7:3 ratio. The study also compared thyroid tissue and blood T-cell repertoires from 5 to 7 Graves' hyperthyroidism patients. Following sampling, methimazole starting at 30 mg daily was given to hyperthyroidism patients, and high-dose intravenous methylprednisolone was given to ophthalmopathy patients. The paper reports TCR Vbeta CDR3 sequencing of approximately 130 peripheral blood samples: around 45 ophthalmopathy, roughly 74 hyperthyroidism and around 17 progressor patients.

Study-wide conclusions, independent of this receptor: No statistical method was used to set the sample size in advance, and investigators knew the group allocation. In cross-validation, a model built on a 13 V-J signature told ophthalmopathy apart from stable hyperthyroidism with approximately 90% sensitivity and around 83% specificity, and in testing the same model reached 80%/75%. In validation, the model predicted progression to ophthalmopathy a median of 6.5 months before onset, with over 60% sensitivity and 72.22% specificity. Blood samples also contained most of the expanded thyroid clonotypes (frequency above 0.001), which suggests that blood repertoires may reflect thyroid immune responses.

Amplification of TCR beta CDR3 regions was carried out from RNA transcripts. The TCR CDR3 was subjected to a first round of RT-PCR using the HTBI primer set and the Qiagen OneStep RT-PCR kit. A second multiplex PCR round built the libraries, followed by size selection and purification. Sequencing of the libraries was done on an Illumina HiSeq2000 using paired-end 100 bp reads. The paper's data handling went like this. SOAPnuke was used to process the raw data, removing reads that contained adapters or uncalled bases, had a mean Phred below 15, or lacked an exact match to the constant primer or identifier. High-quality paired reads were merged with COPE v1.2.5, and unique nucleotide sequences were defined as clonotypes. MiTCR v1.1 was used to align the clonotypes against IMGT TRBV, TRBD and TRBJ reference segments. Only V-J combinations with frequency above 0.0001, covering 98% to 99.2% of repertoires, were analysed. A TCS score was defined as the ratio between F50 (clonal expansion) and ExV (chaos), using BLOSUM62-based TCRdist between CDR3 peptides within each V-J. Welch's t-statistics and random forest reduced around 550 V-J features to 10 to 15, which were used in a naive Bayes classifier (R e1071). The Morisita-Horn index was used to measure how similar the thyroid and blood repertoires were. TCRdb ran its own pipeline on the public reads, namely fastp trimming at Q25 and MiXCR clone calling, and kept in-frame beta chains. Entries are consolidated by CDR3 protein sequence, retaining the most common genes and DNA. The V and J calls and clone size come from TCRdb's table, not from the authors' own analysis. Present in this sample are a few hundred thousand distinct CDR3 sequences, under 60% of which were seen just once. The ten most abundant clones make up over 15% of the sample.

The CDR3 has 14 amino acids, counting the end cysteine and phenylalanine. Just CDR3 DNA is preserved here, 42 bases in frame from base 1. The germline V gene gives CDR1 as KGHDR and CDR2 as SFDVKD. V is cut by 2 bases and J by 7 bases, and the space between the germline ends is 11 bases. The study excluded patients with uncontrolled infections, other autoimmune diseases, pregnancy or lactation. Diagnoses were established on the basis of clinical symptoms, serum thyroxine and TRAb, thyroid ultrasound, and orbital computed tomography. Trizol reagent was used to extract total RNA, and RNA quality was then checked on an Agilent 2100 Bioanalyzer. Concerning this clonotype itself: Its antigen target is currently unknown. No clone much larger than this one lies a single base away; base qualities are absent.

The specimen was peripheral blood or thyroid tissue (not recorded which). Recombination connected TRBV24-1 to TRBJ1-5; no D gene can be assigned with confidence. The sequence was obtained from an adult woman with Graves' disease, either hyperthyroidism or ophthalmopathy (not recorded which). The sequenced DNA is TGTGCCACCAGTGATTGGACCGGCCGACAGCCCCAGCATTTT. Its protein reads: CATSDWTGRQPQHF.